The clone carrying this T cell receptor (beta chain) was recorded many times. This entry belongs to a study of T cells in Graves' hyperthyroidism and ophthalmopathy. V was pared by 6 bases and J by 6 bases, with 13 bases of the junction left unmatched. This CDR3 contains 15 residues. Germline CDR1 reads PRHDT; CDR2 reads FYEKMQ (reference sequence). It was RNA transcripts that yielded the amplified TCR beta CDR3 regions. When the TCR CDR3 underwent first-round RT-PCR, the HTBI primer set was used. MiXCR, applied by TCRdb to the multiplex PCR reads, yields one record per CDR3 protein. The sample contains approximately 610,000 distinct CDR3 sequences, about 15% of which appear only once.

The TCR was taken from a woman between 40 and 50 years old with Graves' ophthalmopathy. V and J are TRBV13 and TRBJ2-7; 8 nucleotides agree with TRBD1. The sequenced material came from blood. The DNA for the CDR3 is TGTGCCAGCAGGACGTCGACCAAAACAGGGGGCGAGCAGTACTTC. Its protein is CASRTSTKTGGEQYF. The full variable domain, completed using reference TRBV13 and TRBJ2-7, is AAGVIQSPRHLIKEKRETATLKCYPIPRHDTVYWYQQGPGQDPQFLISFYEKMQSDKGSIPDRFSAQQFSDYHSELNMSSLELGDSALYFCASRTSTKTGGEQYFGPGTRLTVT.